This T cell receptor (beta chain) is drawn from a study of T cells in Graves' hyperthyroidism and ophthalmopathy. Researchers took RNA transcripts and amplified the TCR beta CDR3 regions from them. First-round RT-PCR of the TCR CDR3 relied on the HTBI primer set. One entry per CDR3 protein results from TCRdb running MiXCR on the multiplex PCR reads. The sample contains hundreds of thousands of distinct CDR3 sequences, approximately 14% of which appear only once. Germline values: CDR1 SGHNT, CDR2 YYREEE (reference sequence). CDR3 size: 15 residues. Trimming removed 0 bases from V and 5 bases from J, with 13 bases in between. Inclusion characteristics of ophthalmopathy patients comprised a Clinical Activity Score of at least 3, a NOSPECS grade of at least 4, and duration under 3 months. Diagnoses were made from clinical symptoms, serum measures (thyroxine and TRAb), thyroid ultrasound and orbital computed tomography. PBMCs were sourced from roughly 9.7 ml fresh peripheral blood.

Findings of the study overall: A 13 V-J signature model discriminated ophthalmopathy versus stable hyperthyroidism.

This clonotype appeared a few times. Its cognate antigen is unknown. The chain links TRBV5-4 to TRBJ2-3, with D maybe TRBD2 (6 bases). Sequenced input: blood. This TCR was recovered from a woman between 35 and 50 years old with Graves' ophthalmopathy. CDR3 nucleotide sequence: TGTGCCAGCAGCTTGGGCCTAGCGTTTCAAGATACGCAGTATTTT. Its protein is CASSLGLAFQDTQYF.